Listed below are T cell receptor beta chains from one sample, sequenced in a study of T cell changes during pregnancy in multiple sclerosis. Produced via immunoSEQ multiplex PCR; TCRdb's table is partial and in-frame only. The repertoire holds roughly 53,000 clones, with 80% to 95% as singletons. Sample: CD4+ T cells from peripheral blood mononuclear cells, taken in the third trimester of pregnancy. Receptor source: a female donor with multiple sclerosis, enrolled in a pregnancy study. CDR3s include the opening cysteine and the closing phenylalanine or tryptophan. Fields, in order: V gene, D gene, J gene, clone size, CDR3 protein, CDR3 DNA. D genes are given only for firm matches. Clone size is stated in some rows and not others, as once, few, many or a class when expanded.

V gene: TRBV7-9; D gene: -; J gene: TRBJ2-7; clone size: -; CDR3 protein: CASSGQVGYEQYF; CDR3 DNA: TGTGCCAGCAGTGGCCAGGTAGGCTACGAGCAGTACTTC
V gene: TRBV7-2; D gene: -; J gene: TRBJ2-1; clone size: -; CDR3 protein: CASSLSEGHYNEQFF; CDR3 DNA: TGTGCCAGCAGCTTATCCGAGGGACACTACAATGAGCAGTTCTTC
V gene: TRBV19; D gene: -; J gene: TRBJ1-1; clone size: few; CDR3 protein: CASSMSAEFKAFF; CDR3 DNA: TGTGCCAGTAGTATGTCGGCGGAATTTAAAGCTTTCTTT
V gene: TRBV4-3; D gene: TRBD2; J gene: TRBJ2-3; clone size: -; CDR3 protein: CASSQALLAGRGDTQYF; CDR3 DNA: TGCGCCAGCAGCCAGGCATTACTAGCGGGACGTGGGGATACGCAGTATTTT
V gene: TRBV6-5; D gene: -; J gene: TRBJ2-3; clone size: -; CDR3 protein: CASSLRRTNTDTQYF; CDR3 DNA: TGTGCCAGCAGTCTCCGGAGGACCAACACAGATACGCAGTATTTT
V gene: TRBV4-2; D gene: TRBD1; J gene: TRBJ1-4; clone size: -; CDR3 protein: CASSRWGQGGDNEKLFF; CDR3 DNA: TGTGCCAGCAGCCGTTGGGGACAGGGAGGGGATAATGAAAAACTGTTTTTT
V gene: TRBV4-3; D gene: TRBD2; J gene: TRBJ2-7; clone size: once; CDR3 protein: CASSQGTSGLPYEQYF; CDR3 DNA: TGCGCCAGCAGCCAAGGGACTAGCGGGCTCCCCTACGAGCAGTACTTC
V gene: TRBV6-1; D gene: -; J gene: TRBJ2-7; clone size: -; CDR3 protein: CASSEGQRYEQYF; CDR3 DNA: TGTGCCAGCAGTGAAGGACAGAGATACGAGCAGTACTTC
V gene: TRBV29-1; D gene: -; J gene: TRBJ1-1; clone size: few; CDR3 protein: CSVEPWGGVNTEAFF; CDR3 DNA: TGCAGCGTTGAACCTTGGGGAGGGGTGAACACTGAAGCTTTCTTT
V gene: TRBV5-6; D gene: -; J gene: TRBJ1-1; clone size: -; CDR3 protein: CASSLVSFPEAFF; CDR3 DNA: TGTGCCAGCAGCTTGGTGAGTTTCCCTGAAGCTTTCTTT
V gene: TRBV2; D gene: -; J gene: TRBJ2-3; clone size: -; CDR3 protein: CASNRDQSFLDTQYF; CDR3 DNA: TGTGCCAGCAACCGGGATCAATCATTTCTGGATACGCAGTATTTT
V gene: TRBV23-1; D gene: -; J gene: TRBJ1-5; clone size: -; CDR3 protein: CASSILGGKNQPQHF; CDR3 DNA: -
V gene: TRBV27; D gene: -; J gene: TRBJ2-2; clone size: -; CDR3 protein: CASSLGRSGNTGELFF; CDR3 DNA: TGTGCCAGCAGTTTAGGAAGGTCGGGGAACACCGGGGAGCTGTTTTTT
V gene: TRBV27; D gene: TRBD2; J gene: TRBJ2-1; clone size: -; CDR3 protein: CASSLTWSSGRTYNEQFF; CDR3 DNA: TGTGCCAGCAGTTTAACCTGGTCTAGCGGGAGGACATACAATGAGCAGTTCTTC
V gene: TRBV28; D gene: -; J gene: TRBJ2-5; clone size: -; CDR3 protein: CASRPSGGARQETQYF; CDR3 DNA: TGTGCCAGCCGCCCGTCAGGAGGCGCCCGACAAGAGACCCAGTACTTC
V gene: TRBV7-9; D gene: -; J gene: TRBJ2-5; clone size: once; CDR3 protein: CASSFSGRQETQYF; CDR3 DNA: TGTGCCAGCAGCTTTAGCGGAAGACAAGAGACCCAGTACTTC